This passage covers 25 T cell receptor beta chains from one sample sequenced in a study of cytomegalovirus exposure and HLA in healthy donors (dated by TCRdb to the late 2010s). Libraries were built with the immunoSEQ multiplex PCR assay. For the multiplex PCR, a mixture combining 60 forward primers for TCR Vbeta segments and 13 reverse primers for TCR Jbeta segments was used. This is the immuneACCESS table as TCRdb keeps it, with only in-frame sequences that have V and J called. A part of the clones is gone; compared with another copy, unresolved V genes explain less than half, and the rest is unexplained. The sample table shows approximately 90,000 clones, and approximately 80% are seen once. The top ten clonotypes cover 4.5% to 5% of the sample. Sample: PBMCs. Receptor source: a woman aged 40 to 50 in good health and CMV-seronegative.

Here the CDR3 DNA reads TGTGCCAGCAGCTTAGGTAAAATTTCGGGGAGGAGGTATACTCACGAGCAGTACTTC. Amino acid sequence: CASSLGKISGRRYTHEQYF. V and J are TRBV7-9 and TRBJ2-7, with D perhaps TRBD2 (6 bases). The CDR3 is 19 amino acids. V lost 1 base, J lost 5 bases, and 27 bases lay in between. In germline, CDR1 is SEHNR, CDR2 FQNEAQ (reference sequence). Using reference TRBV7-9 and TRBJ2-7 for the parts outside the CDR3, the full variable domain is DTGVSQNPRHKITKRGQNVTFRCDPISEHNRLYWYRQTLGQGPEFLTYFQNEAQLEKSRLLSDRFSAERPKGSFSTLEIQRTEQGDSAMYLCASSLGKISGRRYTHEQYFGPGTRLTVT.

The DNA for the CDR3 is TGTGCCAGCAGCTCAATTAGAGGGAAGGGGGCTGAAGCTTTCTTT. This translates into CASSSIRGKGAEAFF. The rearrangement links TRBV11-1 to TRBJ1-1, with a possible D match to TRBD1 (6 bases). This CDR3 comprises 15 residues. V was cut by 4 bases and J by 6 bases, with 18 bases left in between. Germline V CDR1 and CDR2: SGHAT, FQDESV (reference sequence).

The rearrangement joins TRBV29-1 to TRBJ2-5; 7 bases agree with TRBD1. J gave up 7 bases and V 7 bases, and 9 bases lay outside the gene matches. This CDR3 has 12 residues. Germline-derived CDR1 and CDR2 are SQVTM and ANQGSEA. In DNA form, the CDR3 reads TGCAGCGCCGAAGGACAGGACGGGACCCAGTACTTC. The encoded protein is CSAEGQDGTQYF. The variable domain in full, completed from reference TRBV29-1 and TRBJ2-5, reads SAVISQKPSRDICQRGTSLTIQCQVDSQVTMMFWYRQQPGQSLTLIATANQGSEATYESGFVIDKFPISRPNLTFSTLTVSNMSPEDSSIYLCSAEGQDGTQYFGPGTRLLVL.

This rearrangement joins TRBV6-5 to TRBJ2-7; D is possibly TRBD2 (5 bases). The germline V gene encodes CDR1 MNHEY and CDR2 SVGAGI. This CDR3 is built from 15 residues. V was shortened by 0 bases and J by 3 bases, with 12 bases between the two germline ends. The CDR3 DNA follows: TGTGCCAGCAGTTACTCGGGGTTCCGGGACTACGAGCAGTACTTC. Protein sequence: CASSYSGFRDYEQYF.

The chain has TRBV15 and TRBJ2-7, with D perhaps TRBD2 (7 bases). The V end lost 1 base, the J end lost 5 bases, and 12 bases lay between the germline ends. Germline lookup yields CDR1 LNHNV and CDR2 YYDKDF (reference sequence). This CDR3 comprises 14 residues. The CDR3, as DNA: TGTGCCACCAGCAGAGTGGCGGGGGCTGACGAGCAGTACTTC. It codes for CATSRVAGADEQYF. Combining the CDR3 with reference TRBV15 and TRBJ2-7 gives the whole variable domain DAMVIQNPRYQVTQFGKPVTLSCSQTLNHNVMYWYQQKSSQAPKLLFHYYDKDFNNEADTPDNFQSRRPNTSFCFLDIRSPGLGDTAMYLCATSRVAGADEQYFGPGTRLTVT.

This clone was seen a handful of times. V gene TRBV5-1 combines with J gene TRBJ2-7; maybe TRBD1 (5 bases). Germline CDR1 SGHRS, CDR2 YFSETQ. V was pared by 0 bases and J by 3 bases, with 13 bases between. The CDR3 has 15 amino acids. CDR3 in DNA: TGCGCCAGCAGCTTGGGGGTGCAGGGCCTCTACGAGCAGTACTTC. This translates into CASSLGVQGLYEQYF.

The V gene is TRBV10-3, the J gene TRBJ2-7; the match to TRBD2 covers 13 bases. The ends lost 7 bases at V and 7 bases at J; junction bases unmatched: 4. CDR3 length: 13 amino acids. Per germline, CDR1 ENHRY and CDR2 SYGVKD. CDR3 in amino acids: CAITGLAGDEQYF. The CDR3 DNA reads as TGTGCCATCACCGGACTAGCGGGGGATGAGCAGTACTTC.

The chain is built from TRBV7-9 and TRBJ1-2; TRBD1 aligns across 8 bases. The CDR3 length is 15 residues. The germline V gene has CDR1 SEHNR and CDR2 FQNEAQ (reference sequence). V trimming: 4 bases; J trimming: 6 bases; junction bases outside the gene matches: 10. The CDR3, as DNA: TGTGCCAGCAGCTCTCTATGGCCAGGGGGCCATGGCTACACCTTC. It is translated as CASSSLWPGGHGYTF.

The rearrangement links TRBV6-1 to TRBJ2-5; TRBD2 matches 8 bases. CDR3 length: 14 amino acids. The ends lost 4 bases at V and 1 base at J; junction bases unmatched: 2. Germline V lookup: CDR1 MNHNS, CDR2 SASEGT. The CDR3: CASSALAAQETQYF. The CDR3 DNA reads TGTGCCAGCAGTGCACTAGCGGCCCAAGAGACCCAGTACTTC.

The chain joins TRBV30 to TRBJ1-1; 11 bases agree with TRBD1. Germline-derived CDR1 and CDR2 are GTSNPN and SVGIG (reference sequence). V trimming: 5 bases; J trimming: 5 bases; junction bases outside the gene matches: 7. The CDR3 is 14 amino acids. The CDR3 nucleotides are TGTGCCTGGTTGGACAGGGGGCGCGGAACTGAAGCTTTCTTT. Amino acids: CAWLDRGRGTEAFF.

This clone was seen a few times. V usage is TRBV7-8 and J usage is TRBJ1-5; weak D call: TRBD1 (5 bases). The CDR3 consists of 14 residues. V was clipped by 7 bases and J by 3 bases, with 13 bases between them. Germline CDR1 SGHVS, CDR2 FQNEAQ. The CDR3 coding sequence is TGTGCCAGCACCCAATCGACAGTCAATCAGCCCCAGCATTTT. Protein: CASTQSTVNQPQHF.

This chain links TRBV29-1 with TRBJ2-7; TRBD1 matches at 8 bases. V trimming: 8 bases; J trimming: 2 bases; junction bases outside the gene matches: 5. The CDR3 contains 12 residues. Germline CDR1 is SQVTM and CDR2 is ANQGSEA. The DNA of the CDR3 is TGCAGCACGAGACAGGGGACCTACGAGCAGTACTTC. It translates to CSTRQGTYEQYF.

The chain uses TRBV30 and TRBJ2-5, with 8 bases that match TRBD1. Germline values: CDR1 GTSNPN, CDR2 SVGIG (reference sequence). V shed 3 bases, J shed 5 bases, and the junction held 2 bases outside the gene matches. This CDR3 contains 12 residues. CDR3 bases: TGTGCCTGGAGGACAGGGGAGGAGACCCAGTACTTC. Translating it yields CAWRTGEETQYF.

Details on this clone: At one end the junction does not follow the germline gene, possibly because of a read error. Other DNA variants within this sample encode the same CDR3. The genes are TRBV11-2 and TRBJ2-5; D possibly corresponds to TRBD1 (6 bases). Germline CDR1 reads SGHAT; CDR2 reads FQNNGV. This CDR3 is 13 amino acids long. The chain's CDR3 is CASGRGQGETQYF. As DNA, the CDR3 is TGTGCCAGCGGCAGGGGACAAGGAGAGACTCAGTACTTC.

This clone is a singleton in its sample. This rearrangement joins TRBV30 to TRBJ2-2; the D gene is possibly TRBD2 (6 bases). The CDR3 is made up of 13 amino acids. Germline-derived CDR1 and CDR2 are GTSNPN and SVGIG (reference sequence). V lost 0 bases, J lost 6 bases, and 8 bases lay in between. CDR3 region: CAWSVGGPGELFF. DNA of the CDR3: TGTGCCTGGAGTGTGGGGGGTCCCGGGGAGCTGTTTTTT. Looking up the rest from reference TRBV30 and TRBJ2-2 gives the full variable domain: SQTIHQWPATLVQPVGSPLSLECTVEGTSNPNLYWYRQAAGRGLQLLFYSVGIGQISSEVPQNLSASRPQDRQFILSSKKLLLSDSGFYLCAWSVGGPGELFFGEGSRLTVL.

The chain links TRBV4-1 to TRBJ2-7; D may be TRBD2 (6 bases). The CDR3 has 12 residues. The V end was cut by 0 bases, the J end by 9 bases, with 9 bases between. CDR1 is MGHRA, CDR2 YSYEKL, per germline. As DNA, the CDR3 is TGCGCCAGCAGCCAAGATTTAGCGGTGCAGTACTTC. This codes for CASSQDLAVQYF.

This chain joins TRBV5-1 and TRBJ1-1; 11 bases are shared with TRBD1. J lost 4 bases, V lost 3 bases, and 8 bases had no gene match. The CDR3 loop spans 16 amino acids. CDR1 and CDR2 (germline): SGHRS, YFSETQ. CDR3 region: CASSSRSGTGGTEAFF. The CDR3 bases are TGCGCCAGCAGCTCCCGCTCGGGGACAGGGGGCACTGAAGCTTTCTTT.

The CDR3 nucleotides read TGTGCCTGGAGTGGGGGGGGGCTCCCCAATCAGCCCCAGCATTTT. Its protein is CAWSGGGLPNQPQHF. The chain links TRBV30 to TRBJ1-5; D perhaps matches TRBD1 (6 bases). V was cut by 1 base and J by 3 bases, with 13 bases left in between. CDR3 length: 15 amino acids. Germline values: CDR1 GTSNPN, CDR2 SVGIG (reference sequence).

The chain has TRBV19 and TRBJ1-1; 7 bases are shared with TRBD1. This CDR3 has 14 residues. The germline gives CDR1 LNHDA, CDR2 SQIVND (reference sequence). V lost 6 bases to trimming and J lost 4 bases; unmatched junction nucleotides: 8. CDR3 amino acids: CASRERQGGTEAFF. In DNA, the CDR3 is TGTGCCAGTAGAGAAAGGCAGGGGGGCACTGAAGCTTTCTTT.

The genes are TRBV19 and TRBJ1-5; D is ambiguous. This CDR3 is 14 amino acids long. The V and J ends lost 2 bases and 6 bases respectively, with 11 bases between them. The germline V gene has CDR1 LNHDA and CDR2 SQIVND (reference sequence). The CDR3 coding sequence is TGTGCCAGTAGTATAATGGCAGGCCGTCAGCCCCAGCATTTT. Translation: CASSIMAGRQPQHF.

The V call is TRBV7-2, the J call TRBJ2-5, with TRBD1 matching 7 bases. Germline CDR1 and CDR2: SGHTA and FQGNSA. This CDR3 is 16 amino acids long. The junction had 14 bases not matched to a gene; V was cut back by 5 bases and J by 5 bases. The CDR3 DNA is TGTGCCAGCAGCCGACGATCGACAGGGTCAGCGGAGACCCAGTACTTC. Translation: CASSRRSTGSAETQYF. Full variable domain (missing parts from reference TRBV7-2 and TRBJ2-5): GAGVSQSPSNKVTEKGKDVELRCDPISGHTALYWYRQSLGQGLEFLIYFQGNSAPDKSGLPSDRFSAERTGGSVSTLTIQRTQQEDSAVYLCASSRRSTGSAETQYFGPGTRLLVL.

V is TRBV30 and J is TRBJ2-2; D possibly corresponds to TRBD1 (6 bases). The CDR3 is 14 residues long. Germline V CDR1 and CDR2: GTSNPN, SVGIG (reference sequence). The V end lost 3 bases, the J end lost 3 bases, and 11 bases lay between the germline ends. In DNA, the CDR3 is TGTGCCTGGAGAGAGGGGGTGGACACCGGGGAGCTGTTTTTT. Amino acid sequence: CAWREGVDTGELFF.

The chain has TRBV6-5 and TRBJ2-7, with TRBD1 as a possible D gene (5 bases). The CDR3 contains 11 residues. CDR1 is MNHEY, CDR2 SVGAGI, per germline. Trimming stripped 0 bases from V and 12 bases from J, with 9 bases between. CDR3 loop: CASSYSGRAYF. DNA of the CDR3: TGTGCCAGCAGTTACTCGGGCAGGGCGTACTTC.

The rearrangement links TRBV7-9 to TRBJ1-1, with 11 positions matching TRBD1. The germline CDR1 and CDR2 sequences are SEHNR and FQNEAQ (reference sequence). The CDR3 sequence is 16 residues long. Trimming removed 0 bases from V and 6 bases from J; junction bases left unmatched: 6. The CDR3 sequence: CASSLAPGTGGSEAFF. The CDR3 coding sequence is TGTGCCAGCAGCTTAGCCCCCGGGACAGGGGGATCTGAAGCTTTCTTT.

The chain joins TRBV19 to TRBJ1-4, with D unresolved. The germline V gene has CDR1 LNHDA and CDR2 SQIVND (reference sequence). Trimming cost V 6 bases and J 7 bases, with 21 bases left between them. The CDR3 consists of 16 residues. CDR3 bases: TGTGCCAGTAGGGGCACCACCGCTAGCGAAAGTGAAAAACTGTTTTTT. Protein product: CASRGTTASESEKLFF.